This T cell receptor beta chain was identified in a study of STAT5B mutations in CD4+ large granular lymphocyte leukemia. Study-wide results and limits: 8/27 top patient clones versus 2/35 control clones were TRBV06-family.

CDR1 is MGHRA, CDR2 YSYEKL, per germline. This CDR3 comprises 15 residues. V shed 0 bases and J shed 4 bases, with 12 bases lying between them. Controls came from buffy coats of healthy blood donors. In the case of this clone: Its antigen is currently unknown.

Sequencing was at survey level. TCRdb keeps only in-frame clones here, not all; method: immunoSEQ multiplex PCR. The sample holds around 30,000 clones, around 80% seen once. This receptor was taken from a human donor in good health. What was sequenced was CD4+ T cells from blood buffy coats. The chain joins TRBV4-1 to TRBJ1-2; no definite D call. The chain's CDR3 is CASSQDTEVGYGYTF. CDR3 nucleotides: TGCGCCAGCAGCCAAGACACGGAGGTAGGCTATGGCTACACCTTC.